Below are 2 T cell receptor beta chains sequenced from a single sample in a study of response to subunit inactivated influenza vaccine. Each CDR3 protein is one row after TCRdb ran MiXCR on the RT-PCR reads. The table shows about 620,000 distinct CDR3 sequences, with about 11% occurring only once. Separately, the same data were catalogued under a study of T cells expressing NK-cell markers. That study adds: Researchers built TCR beta cDNA using 5'RACE template switching with UMIs.

The sample in question was PBMCs from blood, obtained on the day of vaccination. These receptors came from a man in his forties or fifties who received an inactivated influenza vaccine.

This clonotype was picked up a small number of times. The V and J genes are TRBV5-1 and TRBJ2-7; 10 positions match TRBD1. From germline, CDR1 is SGHRS and CDR2 YFSETQ. The trim removed 2 bases at V and 2 bases at J, leaving 4 bases unmatched. This CDR3 spans 15 amino acids. In DNA, the CDR3 is TGCGCCAGCAGCTTCCTCGGGACAGGGGCCTACGAGCAGTACTTC. Translated: CASSFLGTGAYEQYF.

This clonotype was seen repeatedly, ten times or more. A junction boundary mismatches the germline segment, possibly from a read error. The CDR3 nucleotides are TGTGCTAGCAGTCGGGACAGGGGCCAGCCCCAGCATTTT. It specifies CASSRDRGQPQHF. The rearrangement joins TRBV7-7 to TRBJ1-5; the match to TRBD1 covers 10 bases. This CDR3 is built from 13 residues. Germline V lookup: CDR1 SSHAT, CDR2 FNYEAQ (reference sequence).